Listed below are T cell receptor beta chains from one sample, sequenced in a study of blood T cell repertoires in COVID-19. Some clones are missing from TCRdb's copy, which holds only in-frame ones; the method was immunoSEQ multiplex PCR. The sample shows around 150,000 clones, 80% to 90% of them seen only once. Sequenced material: peripheral blood. The receptors derive from a woman aged 50 to 60 in a cohort sampled during active or convalescent COVID-19. CDR3s include the opening cysteine and the closing phenylalanine or tryptophan. The order of the fields is V gene, D gene, J gene, clone size, CDR3 protein, CDR3 DNA. A D gene is named only where the DNA matches it firmly. Only some rows state a clone size, as once, few, many or a class for expanded clones.

V: TRBV10-3; D: TRBD1; J: TRBJ2-7; size: NA; CDR3: CAISPTFSTLAGGANVEQYF; DNA: TGTGCCATCAGTCCCACCTTTTCCACCTTGGCAGGGGGCGCGAATGTCGAGCAGTACTTC
V: TRBV5-4; D: TRBD2; J: TRBJ2-2; size: NA; CDR3: CASSLGTSGGSRELFF; DNA: TGTGCCAGCAGCTTGGGGACTAGCGGGGGTAGCCGGGAGCTGTTTTTT
V: TRBV18; D: TRBD1; J: TRBJ1-1; size: NA; CDR3: CASSPLPPAGQRDLRAFF; DNA: TGTGCCAGCTCACCACTACCTCCTGCGGGACAGAGAGACCTGAGGGCTTTCTTT
V: TRBV28; D: TRBD2; J: TRBJ2-5; size: NA; CDR3: CASSLLASGHQETQYF; DNA: TGTGCCAGCAGTTTATTGGCTAGCGGACACCAAGAGACCCAGTACTTC
V: TRBV5-1; D: TRBD1; J: TRBJ2-3; size: NA; CDR3: CASSIGQGLSTDTQYF; DNA: TGCGCCAGCAGCATAGGACAGGGGCTGAGCACAGATACGCAGTATTTT
V: TRBV2; D: TRBD2; J: TRBJ2-1; size: NA; CDR3: CASSGLAGYNEQFF; DNA: TGTGCCAGCAGTGGACTAGCGGGTTACAATGAGCAGTTCTTC
V: TRBV30; D: NA; J: TRBJ2-5; size: NA; CDR3: CAWSATGPPRIQETQYF; DNA: TGTGCCTGGAGTGCCACTGGCCCCCCGAGGATCCAAGAGACCCAGTACTTC
V: TRBV10-1; D: NA; J: TRBJ1-2; size: NA; CDR3: CASRNGQKAYGYTF; DNA: TGCGCCAGCAGAAATGGACAGAAAGCCTATGGCTACACCTTC
V: TRBV29-1; D: TRBD2; J: TRBJ2-3; size: NA; CDR3: CSGDSGGTDTQYF; DNA: TGCAGCGGAGATAGCGGGGGGACAGATACGCAGTATTTT
V: TRBV2; D: NA; J: TRBJ2-5; size: NA; CDR3: CASRTRGQTQETQYF; DNA: TGTGCCAGCAGGACCCGGGGTCAGACCCAAGAGACCCAGTACTTC
V: TRBV5-8; D: TRBD1; J: TRBJ1-2; size: NA; CDR3: CASSLAGQGHGYTF; DNA: TGTGCCAGCAGCTTGGCGGGACAGGGGCATGGCTACACCTTC
V: TRBV20-1; D: TRBD1; J: TRBJ1-6; size: NA; CDR3: CSASRDRNSSPLHF; DNA: TGCAGTGCTAGTCGGGACAGGAACTCTTCACCCCTCCACTTT
V: TRBV11-2; D: NA; J: TRBJ2-7; size: once; CDR3: CASSLVTPSYEQYF; DNA: TGTGCCAGCAGCTTAGTTACTCCTTCCTACGAGCAGTACTTC
V: TRBV3-1/TRBV3-2; D: NA; J: TRBJ1-1; size: NA; CDR3: CASSQGVRGTEAFF; DNA: TGTGCCAGCAGCCAAGGGGTTAGGGGCACTGAAGCTTTCTTT
V: TRBV3-1/TRBV3-2; D: NA; J: TRBJ1-6; size: NA; CDR3: CASSQGRGGNSPLHF; DNA: TGTGCCAGCAGCCAGGGCCGAGGGGGAAATTCACCCCTCCACTTT
V: TRBV24-1; D: NA; J: TRBJ2-1; size: NA; CDR3: CATSAAGSYNEQFF; DNA: TGTGCCACCAGCGCCGCGGGCTCCTACAATGAGCAGTTCTTC
V: TRBV18; D: NA; J: TRBJ1-5; size: NA; CDR3: CASRRGNQPQHF; DNA: TGTGCCAGCCGGCGGGGCAATCAGCCCCAGCATTTT
V: TRBV24-1; D: NA; J: TRBJ1-3; size: once; CDR3: CATSEEGTGNTIYF; DNA: TGTGCCACCAGCGAAGAGGGTACTGGAAACACCATATATTTT
V: TRBV4-1; D: TRBD1; J: TRBJ1-2; size: many; CDR3: CASRPGGLNYGYTF; DNA: TGCGCCAGCAGACCAGGGGGGCTAAACTATGGCTACACCTTC
V: TRBV11-2; D: TRBD1; J: TRBJ1-6; size: NA; CDR3: CASSGGRQGISYNSPLHF; DNA: TGTGCCAGCAGCGGGGGAAGACAGGGGATCTCCTATAATTCACCCCTCCACTTT
V: TRBV7-3; D: NA; J: TRBJ2-2; size: NA; CDR3: CASSSLQGRELFF; DNA: TGTGCCAGCAGCTCCCTACAGGGCCGGGAGCTGTTTTTT
V: TRBV11-3; D: NA; J: TRBJ2-3; size: NA; CDR3: CASSTTAGDTQYF; DNA: TGTGCCAGCAGCACAACGGCCGGGGATACGCAGTATTTT
V: TRBV29-1; D: TRBD2; J: TRBJ2-5; size: few; CDR3: CSVVGSGGGETQYF; DNA: TGCAGCGTTGTAGGTAGCGGGGGCGGAGAGACCCAGTACTTC
V: TRBV27; D: NA; J: TRBJ2-1; size: NA; CDR3: CASSHVAELSYNEQFF; DNA: TGTGCCAGCAGTCACGTAGCGGAATTATCCTACAATGAGCAGTTCTTC
V: TRBV7-8; D: NA; J: TRBJ2-1; size: NA; CDR3: CASIDPGSYNEQFF; DNA: TGTGCCAGCATCGACCCCGGGTCCTACAATGAGCAGTTCTTC
V: TRBV7-8; D: TRBD1; J: TRBJ2-2; size: NA; CDR3: CASSSGAGGITGELFF; DNA: TGTGCCAGCAGCTCTGGGGCAGGGGGCATCACCGGGGAGCTGTTTTTT
V: TRBV6-5; D: NA; J: TRBJ1-2; size: NA; CDR3: CATGGTNYGYTF; DNA: TGTGCCACCGGCGGAACTAACTATGGCTACACCTTC
V: TRBV15; D: NA; J: TRBJ1-4; size: NA; CDR3: CATSRGQDYEKLFF; DNA: TGTGCCACCAGCAGAGGGCAGGATTATGAAAAACTGTTTTTT
V: TRBV30; D: TRBD1; J: TRBJ2-2; size: NA; CDR3: CAWSPRRTGGTGELFF; DNA: TGTGCCTGGAGCCCTCGCCGGACAGGGGGCACCGGGGAGCTGTTTTTT
V: TRBV2; D: TRBD1; J: TRBJ1-5; size: few; CDR3: CASSKDRGREQPQHF; DNA: TGTGCCAGCAGCAAGGACAGGGGGCGAGAACAGCCCCAGCATTTT
V: TRBV27; D: TRBD1; J: TRBJ1-2; size: NA; CDR3: CASSLSGTGFGYTF; DNA: TGTGCCAGCAGTTTATCCGGGACAGGCTTTGGCTACACCTTC
V: TRBV27; D: TRBD1; J: TRBJ1-2; size: once; CDR3: CASSLSDPQGVYGYTF; DNA: TGTGCCAGCAGTTTATCAGACCCCCAGGGGGTCTATGGCTACACCTTC
V: TRBV9; D: NA; J: TRBJ1-1; size: NA; CDR3: CASSVVDSFTEAFF; DNA: TGTGCCAGCAGCGTAGTGGACTCCTTCACTGAAGCTTTCTTT
V: TRBV7-2; D: TRBD2; J: TRBJ2-7; size: NA; CDR3: CASSSQLGLAGGQYF; DNA: TGTGCCAGCAGCTCCCAGCTGGGGCTAGCGGGGGGGCAGTACTTC
V: TRBV11-3; D: NA; J: TRBJ1-3; size: NA; CDR3: CASSFGFPGNTIYF; DNA: TGTGCCAGCAGCTTCGGGTTCCCTGGAAACACCATATATTTT
V: TRBV3-1/TRBV3-2; D: NA; J: TRBJ1-1; size: few; CDR3: CASSQEFGGIVNTEAFF; DNA: TGTGCCAGCAGCCAAGAGTTCGGAGGGATCGTGAACACTGAAGCTTTCTTT
V: TRBV5-3; D: NA; J: TRBJ2-1; size: NA; CDR3: CARSPFSGQPSYNEQFF; DNA: TGTGCCAGAAGCCCCTTCAGCGGGCAACCCTCCTACAATGAGCAGTTCTTC
V: TRBV29-1; D: NA; J: TRBJ1-5; size: NA; CDR3: CSVADGAVGNQPQHF; DNA: TGCAGCGTTGCGGATGGGGCCGTGGGCAATCAGCCCCAGCATTTT
V: TRBV29-1; D: NA; J: TRBJ1-2; size: NA; CDR3: CSVGGSLNYGYTF; DNA: TGCAGCGTTGGAGGCAGCCTTAACTATGGCTACACCTTC
V: TRBV6-5; D: TRBD1; J: TRBJ1-5; size: NA; CDR3: CASSYSGTAAQPQHF; DNA: TGTGCCAGCAGTTATTCCGGGACAGCGGCTCAGCCCCAGCATTTT
V: TRBV2; D: TRBD2; J: TRBJ2-1; size: once; CDR3: CASSLSGGAYNEQFF; DNA: TGTGCCAGCAGCCTGAGCGGGGGGGCGTACAATGAGCAGTTCTTC
V: TRBV7-2; D: NA; J: TRBJ2-6; size: NA; CDR3: CASSYTGKGAGANVLTF; DNA: TGTGCCAGCAGCTACACGGGGAAGGGTGCTGGGGCCAACGTCCTGACTTTC
V: TRBV11-2; D: NA; J: TRBJ2-3; size: NA; CDR3: CASSLALQGSTDTQYF; DNA: TGTGCCAGCAGCTTAGCGCTACAGGGCTCCACAGATACGCAGTATTTT
V: TRBV4-1; D: TRBD1; J: TRBJ2-7; size: NA; CDR3: CASSQGDRVDYEQYF; DNA: TGCGCCAGCAGCCAAGGGGACAGGGTTGACTACGAGCAGTACTTC
V: TRBV30; D: TRBD1; J: TRBJ2-5; size: NA; CDR3: CAWKSRNRGETQYF; DNA: TGTGCCTGGAAGAGCCGAAACAGGGGAGAGACCCAGTACTTC